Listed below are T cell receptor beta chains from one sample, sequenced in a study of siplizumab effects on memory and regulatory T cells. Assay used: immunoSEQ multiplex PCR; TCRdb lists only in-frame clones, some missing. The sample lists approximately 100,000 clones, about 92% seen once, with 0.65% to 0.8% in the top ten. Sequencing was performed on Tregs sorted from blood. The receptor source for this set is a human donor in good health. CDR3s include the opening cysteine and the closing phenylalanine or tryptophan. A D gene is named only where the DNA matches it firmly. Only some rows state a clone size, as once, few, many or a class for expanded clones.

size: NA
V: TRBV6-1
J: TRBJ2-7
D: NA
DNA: TGTGCCAGCAGTCTGGGCACCTCGTCCTACGAGCAGTACTTC
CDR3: CASSLGTSSYEQYF

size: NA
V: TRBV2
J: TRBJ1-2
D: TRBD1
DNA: TGTGCCAGCAGCTTAGGCCTATGGGCAGGGGGCGACTATGGCTACACCTTC
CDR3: CASSLGLWAGGDYGYTF

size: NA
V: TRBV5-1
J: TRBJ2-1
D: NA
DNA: TGCGCCAGCAGCTTGTACGGACAGTCCTACAATGAGCAGTTCTTC
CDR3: CASSLYGQSYNEQFF

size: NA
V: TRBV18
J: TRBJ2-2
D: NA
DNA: TGTGCCAGCTCACTATCTGTAAGACATCGGTCTAGCACCGGGGAGCTGTTTTTT
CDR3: CASSLSVRHRSSTGELFF

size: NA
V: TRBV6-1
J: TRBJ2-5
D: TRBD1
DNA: TGTGCCAGCAGAAGGACAGGCCAAGAGACCCAGTACTTC
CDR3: CASRRTGQETQYF

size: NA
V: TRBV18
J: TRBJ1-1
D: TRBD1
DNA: TGTGCCAGCTCCCGGGGACAGGGGATACTGGGGACTGAAGCTTTCTTT
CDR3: CASSRGQGILGTEAFF

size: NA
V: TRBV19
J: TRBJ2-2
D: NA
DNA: TGTGCCAGTAGTTCCAGGGAAGGCGGGGAGCTGTTTTTT
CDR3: CASSSREGGELFF

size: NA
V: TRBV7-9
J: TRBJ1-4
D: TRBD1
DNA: TGTGCCAGCAGTTTTGAAGTGACAGGGGGGGATGAAAAACTGTTTTTT
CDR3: CASSFEVTGGDEKLFF

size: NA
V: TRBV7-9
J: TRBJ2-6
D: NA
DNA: TGTGCCAGCAGCTTAGCCAGAGACAGTGGTGGGGCCAACGTCCTGACTTTC
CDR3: CASSLARDSGGANVLTF

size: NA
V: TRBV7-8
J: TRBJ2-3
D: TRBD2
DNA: TGTGCCAGCAGCCGGACTAGCGGGATACCAGATACGCAGTATTTT
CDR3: CASSRTSGIPDTQYF

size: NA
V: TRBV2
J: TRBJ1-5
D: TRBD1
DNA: TGTGCCAGCAGTGGACAGGGAGATCAGCCCCAGCATTTT
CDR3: CASSGQGDQPQHF

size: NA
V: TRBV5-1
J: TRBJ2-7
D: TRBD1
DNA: TGCGCCAGCAGCTCCCCGGACAGGGTACCCTACGAGCAGTACTTC
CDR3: CASSSPDRVPYEQYF

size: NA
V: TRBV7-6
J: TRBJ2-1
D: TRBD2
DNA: TGTGCCAGCAGCTTAGGCCCATGGACTAGCGGGAGAAAGCAGTTCTTC
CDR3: CASSLGPWTSGRKQFF

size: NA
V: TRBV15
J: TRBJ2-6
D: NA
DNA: TGTGCCACCAGCAGCCACCCAGGGTCTGGGGCCAACGTCCTGACTTTC
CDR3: CATSSHPGSGANVLTF

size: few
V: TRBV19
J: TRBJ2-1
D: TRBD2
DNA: TGTGCCAGTAGTATAGGGCTAGCGGGAAAATCCTACAATGAGCAGTTCTTC
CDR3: CASSIGLAGKSYNEQFF

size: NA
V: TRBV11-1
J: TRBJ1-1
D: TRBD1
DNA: TGTGCCAGCAGCGCGCAGGGGGAAGGGGACACTGAAGCTTTCTTT
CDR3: CASSAQGEGDTEAFF

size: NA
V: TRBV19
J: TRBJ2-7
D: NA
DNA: TGTGCCAGTAGTATGAGATTTCCTAGAGACGAGCAGTACTTC
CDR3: CASSMRFPRDEQYF

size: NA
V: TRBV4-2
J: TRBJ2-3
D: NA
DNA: TGTGCCAGCAGCCAAGATGCGGAGGCTACGCAGTATTTT
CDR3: CASSQDAEATQYF

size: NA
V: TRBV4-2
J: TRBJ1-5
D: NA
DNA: TGTGCCAGCAGCGAGGCAGTAAGCAATCAGCCCCAGCATTTT
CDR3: CASSEAVSNQPQHF

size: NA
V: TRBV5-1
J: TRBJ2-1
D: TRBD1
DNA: TGCGCCAGCAGCAACGCCGGGACAGGGTACAATGAGCAGTTCTTC
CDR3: CASSNAGTGYNEQFF

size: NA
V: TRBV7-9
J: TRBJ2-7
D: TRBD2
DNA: TGTGCCAGCAGCGCTAGCGGGGCCTCCTACGAGCAGTACTTC
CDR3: CASSASGASYEQYF

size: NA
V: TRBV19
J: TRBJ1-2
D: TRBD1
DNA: TGTGCCAGTAGTAGCCGACGGACAGGGAAGATGAACTATGGCTACACCTTC
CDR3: CASSSRRTGKMNYGYTF

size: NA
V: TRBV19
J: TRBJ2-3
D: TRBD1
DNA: TGTGCCAGTAGTGGAGGGACAGGGAGCACAGATACGCAGTATTTT
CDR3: CASSGGTGSTDTQYF

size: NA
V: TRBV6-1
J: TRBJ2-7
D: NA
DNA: TGTGCCAGCAGTGAAAAGTGGTGGAGGGGGCGGGCCAGCTCCTACGAGCAGTACTTC
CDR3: CASSEKWWRGRASSYEQYF

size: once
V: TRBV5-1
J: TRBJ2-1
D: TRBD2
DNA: TGCGCCAGCAGCCGGACTAGCGGGACTTACAATGAGCAGTTCTTC
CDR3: CASSRTSGTYNEQFF

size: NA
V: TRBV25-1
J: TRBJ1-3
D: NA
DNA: TGTGCCAGCAGTGATCCCAGGGTGTCTGGAAACACCATATATTTT
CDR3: CASSDPRVSGNTIYF

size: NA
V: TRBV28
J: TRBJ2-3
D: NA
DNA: TGTGCCAGCAGTTCAACAGGGACAGATACGCAGTATTTT
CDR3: CASSSTGTDTQYF

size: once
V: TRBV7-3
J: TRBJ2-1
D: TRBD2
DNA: TGTGCCAGCAGCCCCGGGGTAGCGGGAGCGAATGAGCAGTTCTTC
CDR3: CASSPGVAGANEQFF

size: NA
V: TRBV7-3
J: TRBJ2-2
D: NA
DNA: TGTGCCAGCAGCCGAATGGGGTCGGGACTTAACACCGGGGAGCTGTTTTTT
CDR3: CASSRMGSGLNTGELFF

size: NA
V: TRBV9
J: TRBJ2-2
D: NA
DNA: TGTGCCAGCAGCGTAGGAGCAGGGGCATACACCGGGGAGCTGTTTTTT
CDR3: CASSVGAGAYTGELFF

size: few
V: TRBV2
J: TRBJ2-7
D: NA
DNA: TGTGCCAGCAGTGAGAGGGGTGGAGCTTACGAGCAGTACTTC
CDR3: CASSERGGAYEQYF

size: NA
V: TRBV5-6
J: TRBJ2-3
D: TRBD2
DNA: TGTGCCAGCAGCCCACTCACGGCGGGGGGTGTAGATACGCAGTATTTT
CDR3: CASSPLTAGGVDTQYF

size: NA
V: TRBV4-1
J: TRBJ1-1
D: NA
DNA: TGCGCCAGCAGCCAACCTGGGACCTGGACTGAAGCTTTCTTT
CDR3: CASSQPGTWTEAFF

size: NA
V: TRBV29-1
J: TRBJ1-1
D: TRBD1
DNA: TGCAGCGGGACTTCTCGCCCCGGGACAGGAAGTAGTATGAACACTGAAGCTTTCTTT
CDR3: CSGTSRPGTGSSMNTEAFF

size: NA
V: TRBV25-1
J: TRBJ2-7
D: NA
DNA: TGTGCCAGCAGTGGGTTAGACAGATCCTACGAGCAGTACTTC
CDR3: CASSGLDRSYEQYF

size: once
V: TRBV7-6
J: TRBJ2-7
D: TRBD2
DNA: TGTGCCAGCAGCTTATTAGCGGGAGGGCACTACGAGCAGTACTTC
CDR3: CASSLLAGGHYEQYF

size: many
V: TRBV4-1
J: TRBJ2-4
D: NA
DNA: TGCGCCAGCAGCCAAGATCGGCGAGATCCTCCGCCTGGCAACATTCAGTACTTC
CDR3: CASSQDRRDPPPGNIQYF

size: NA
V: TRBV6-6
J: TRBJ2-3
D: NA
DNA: TGTGCCAGCACCGAAGACCGGGGATCTCGCACAGATACGCAGTATTTT
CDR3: CASTEDRGSRTDTQYF